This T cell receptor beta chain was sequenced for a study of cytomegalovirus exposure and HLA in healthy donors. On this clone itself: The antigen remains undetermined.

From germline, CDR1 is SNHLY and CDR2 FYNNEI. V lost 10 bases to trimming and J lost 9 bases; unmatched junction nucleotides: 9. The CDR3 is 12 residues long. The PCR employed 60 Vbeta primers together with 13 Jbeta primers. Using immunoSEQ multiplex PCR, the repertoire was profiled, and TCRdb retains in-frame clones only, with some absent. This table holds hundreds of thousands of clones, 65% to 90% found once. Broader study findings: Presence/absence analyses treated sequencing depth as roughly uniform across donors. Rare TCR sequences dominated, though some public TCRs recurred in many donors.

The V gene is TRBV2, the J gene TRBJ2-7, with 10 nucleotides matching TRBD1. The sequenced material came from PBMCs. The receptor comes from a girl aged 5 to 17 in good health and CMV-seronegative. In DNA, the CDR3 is TGTGCCAACGGACAGGGGGGGAAGGGGCAGTACTTC. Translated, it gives CANGQGGKGQYF.